This TCR beta chain was documented in a study of tumor-infiltrating lymphocytes in localized non-small cell lung cancer. Study-level background: Several tumor histologies, both smoking statuses, and some post-neoadjuvant chemotherapy samples were included.

This clone was counted between two and nine times. The antigen remains undetermined. The CDR3 sequence is 15 residues long. In germline, CDR1 is LNHDA, CDR2 SQIVND (reference sequence). V shed 7 bases and J shed 7 bases, with 22 bases lying between them. Using immunoSEQ multiplex PCR, the repertoire was profiled, and TCRdb retains in-frame clones only, with some absent. Of over 10,000 clones in the sample, around four fifths are singletons; the top ten hold approximately 12%. Findings and limits, study-wide: Immunotypes IM1 and IM2 had similar TCR-derived T-cell fractions. Not all patients were TCR sequenced, owing to tissue quantity.

The chain carries TRBV19 and TRBJ1-2; TRBD1 is a possible D gene (6 bases). The receptor comes from a human donor with non-small cell lung cancer. Sequenced input: uninvolved lung tissue not adjacent to the tumor. The CDR3 region is CASTTSGGGVGGYTF. The CDR3 DNA sequence: TGTGCCAGTACCACCTCGGGCGGGGGCGTAGGTGGCTACACCTTC.